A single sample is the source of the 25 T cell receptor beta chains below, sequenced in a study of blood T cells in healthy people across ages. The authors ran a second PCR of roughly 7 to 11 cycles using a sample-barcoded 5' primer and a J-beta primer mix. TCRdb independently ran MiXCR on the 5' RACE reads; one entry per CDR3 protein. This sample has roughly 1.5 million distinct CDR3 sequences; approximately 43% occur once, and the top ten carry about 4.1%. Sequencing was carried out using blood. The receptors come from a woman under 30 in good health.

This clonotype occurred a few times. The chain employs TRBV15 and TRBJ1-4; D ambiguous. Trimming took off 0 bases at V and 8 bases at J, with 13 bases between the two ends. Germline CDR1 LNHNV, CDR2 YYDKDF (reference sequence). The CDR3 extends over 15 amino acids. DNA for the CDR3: TGTGCCACCAGCAGAGATCCGTCTCCGAGGGAAAAACTGTTTTTT. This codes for CATSRDPSPREKLFF.

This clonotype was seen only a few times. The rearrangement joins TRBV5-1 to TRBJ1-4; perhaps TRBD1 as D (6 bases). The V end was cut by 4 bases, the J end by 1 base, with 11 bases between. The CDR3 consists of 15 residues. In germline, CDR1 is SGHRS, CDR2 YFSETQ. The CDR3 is CASSLIQGTNEKLFF. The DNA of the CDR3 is TGCGCCAGCAGCCTTATACAGGGAACTAATGAAAAACTGTTTTTT.

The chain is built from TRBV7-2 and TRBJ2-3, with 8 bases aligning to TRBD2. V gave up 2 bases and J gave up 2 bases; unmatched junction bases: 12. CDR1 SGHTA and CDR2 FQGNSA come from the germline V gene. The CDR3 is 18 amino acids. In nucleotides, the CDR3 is TGTGCCAGCAGCTTAAGGGGGTCTAGCGGGTCCTACACAGATACGCAGTATTTT. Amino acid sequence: CASSLRGSSGSYTDTQYF.

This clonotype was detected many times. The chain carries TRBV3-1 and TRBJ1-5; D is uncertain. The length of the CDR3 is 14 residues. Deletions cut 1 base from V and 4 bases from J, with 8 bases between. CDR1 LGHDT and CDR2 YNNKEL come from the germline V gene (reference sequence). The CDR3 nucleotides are TGTGCCAGCAGCCAAGGGCAGTCTAATCAGCCCCAGCATTTT. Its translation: CASSQGQSNQPQHF.

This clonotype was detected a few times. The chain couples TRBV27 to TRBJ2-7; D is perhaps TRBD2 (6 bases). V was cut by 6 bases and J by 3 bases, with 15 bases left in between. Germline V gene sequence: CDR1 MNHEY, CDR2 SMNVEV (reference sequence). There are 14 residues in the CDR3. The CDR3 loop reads CASRNPGLLYEQYF. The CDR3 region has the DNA TGTGCCAGCAGAAATCCGGGACTCCTCTACGAGCAGTACTTC.

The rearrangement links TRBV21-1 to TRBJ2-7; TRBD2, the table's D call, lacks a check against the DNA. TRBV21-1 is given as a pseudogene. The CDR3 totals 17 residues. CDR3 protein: CASSKVNRGDLSYEQYF. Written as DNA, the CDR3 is TGTGCCAGCAGCAAAGTAAATCGGGGGGACTTAAGCTACGAGCAGTACTTC.

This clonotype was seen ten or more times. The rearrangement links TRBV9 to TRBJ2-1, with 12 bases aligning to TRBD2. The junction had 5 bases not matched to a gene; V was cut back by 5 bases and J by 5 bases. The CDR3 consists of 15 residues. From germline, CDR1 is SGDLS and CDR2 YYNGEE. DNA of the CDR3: TGTGCCAGCAGTGTCACTAGCGGGGGGAACAATGAGCAGTTCTTC. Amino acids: CASSVTSGGNNEQFF. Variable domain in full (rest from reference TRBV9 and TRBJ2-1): DSGVTQTPKHLITATGQRVTLRCSPRSGDLSVYWYQQSLDQGLQFLIQYYNGEERAKGNILERFSAQQFPDLHSELNLSSLELGDSALYFCASSVTSGGNNEQFFGPGTRLTVL.

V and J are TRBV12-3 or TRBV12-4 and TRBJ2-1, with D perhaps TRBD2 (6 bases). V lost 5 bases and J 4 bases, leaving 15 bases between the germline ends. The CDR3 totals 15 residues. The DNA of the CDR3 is TGTGCCAGCAGTCACAGCGGGTTGGCTTACAATGAGCAGTTCTTC. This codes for CASSHSGLAYNEQFF.

The CDR3 nucleotides are TGCAGTGCTAGAGGACGGCTGACAGGGAGAAACTATGGCTACACCTTC. Its translation: CSARGRLTGRNYGYTF. The chain joins TRBV20-1 to TRBJ1-2, with 7 positions matching TRBD1. Germline CDR1 is DFQATT and CDR2 is SNEGSKA (reference sequence). After removal of 1 base from V and 2 bases from J, the junction contained 10 bases not matched to a gene. The CDR3 is 16 residues long.

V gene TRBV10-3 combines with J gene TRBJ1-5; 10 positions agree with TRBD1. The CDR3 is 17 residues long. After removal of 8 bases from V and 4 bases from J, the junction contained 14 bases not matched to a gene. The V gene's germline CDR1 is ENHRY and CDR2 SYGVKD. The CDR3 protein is CAIGPGQGLSLNQPQHF. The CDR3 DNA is TGTGCCATCGGACCGGGACAGGGGCTTTCCTTGAATCAGCCCCAGCATTTT.

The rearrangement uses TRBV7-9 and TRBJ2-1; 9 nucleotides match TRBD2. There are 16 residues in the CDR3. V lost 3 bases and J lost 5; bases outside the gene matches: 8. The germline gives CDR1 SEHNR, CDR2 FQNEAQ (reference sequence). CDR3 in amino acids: CASSFPAGGLDNEQFF. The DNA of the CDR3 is TGTGCCAGCAGCTTTCCCGCGGGAGGGCTCGACAATGAGCAGTTCTTC.

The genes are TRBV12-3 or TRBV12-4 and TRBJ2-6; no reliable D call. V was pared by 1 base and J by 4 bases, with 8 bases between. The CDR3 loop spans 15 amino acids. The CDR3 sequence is CASSLVGLGANVLTF. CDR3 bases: TGTGCCAGCAGTTTAGTAGGTTTAGGGGCCAACGTCCTGACTTTC.

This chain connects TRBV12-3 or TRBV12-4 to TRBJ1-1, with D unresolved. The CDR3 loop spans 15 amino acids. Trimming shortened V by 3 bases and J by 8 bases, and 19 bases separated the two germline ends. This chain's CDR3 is CASSFHPTEVREAFF. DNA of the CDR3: TGTGCCAGCAGTTTTCACCCAACAGAGGTGCGGGAAGCTTTCTTT.

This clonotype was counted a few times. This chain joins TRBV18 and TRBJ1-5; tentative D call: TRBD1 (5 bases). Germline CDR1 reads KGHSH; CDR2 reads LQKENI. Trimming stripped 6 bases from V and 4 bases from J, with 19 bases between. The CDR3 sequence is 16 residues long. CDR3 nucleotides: TGTGCCAGCTCCGGAGGGACTCGGGGTACTAATCAGCCCCAGCATTTT. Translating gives CASSGGTRGTNQPQHF.

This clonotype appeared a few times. The CDR3 DNA reads TGTGCCAGCGGGGACAGGGGACGGGAAAAACTGTTTTTT. This codes for CASGDRGREKLFF. The V gene is TRBV2, the J gene TRBJ1-4; the match to TRBD1 covers 10 bases. From germline, CDR1 is SNHLY and CDR2 FYNNEI. This CDR3 region has 13 residues. With V trimmed by 8 bases and J by 8 bases, 5 bases remained unmatched.

The CDR3 region is CASSQRDRGRNEQYF. In DNA, the CDR3 is TGCGCCAGCAGCCAGCGGGACAGGGGGCGTAATGAGCAGTACTTC. V is TRBV4-3 and J is TRBJ2-7, with 12 bases that match TRBD1. The trim removed 3 bases at V and 7 bases at J, leaving 7 bases unmatched. The CDR3 sequence is 15 residues long. CDR1 and CDR2 (germline): LGHNA, YSLEER.

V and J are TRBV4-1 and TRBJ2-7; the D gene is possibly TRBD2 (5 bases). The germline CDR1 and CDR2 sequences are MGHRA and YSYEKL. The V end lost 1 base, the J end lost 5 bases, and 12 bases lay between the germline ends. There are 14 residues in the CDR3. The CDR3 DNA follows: TGCGCCAGCAGCCAAGCTCCGGGGTTGAACGAGCAGTACTTC. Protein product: CASSQAPGLNEQYF.

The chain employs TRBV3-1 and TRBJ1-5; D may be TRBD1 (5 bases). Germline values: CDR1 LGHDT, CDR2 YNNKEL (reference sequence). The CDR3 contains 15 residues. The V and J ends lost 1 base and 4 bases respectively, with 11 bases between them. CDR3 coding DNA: TGTGCCAGCAGCCAAGGGGGGGTGAGGAATCAGCCCCAGCATTTT. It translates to CASSQGGVRNQPQHF.

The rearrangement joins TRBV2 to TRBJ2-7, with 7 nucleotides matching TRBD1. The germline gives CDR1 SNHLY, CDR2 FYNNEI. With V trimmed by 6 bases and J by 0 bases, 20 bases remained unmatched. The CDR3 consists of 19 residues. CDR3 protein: CASSLRRIKGAKNSYEQYF. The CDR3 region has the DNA TGTGCCAGCAGCCTAAGGAGGATAAAGGGGGCCAAAAACTCCTACGAGCAGTACTTC.

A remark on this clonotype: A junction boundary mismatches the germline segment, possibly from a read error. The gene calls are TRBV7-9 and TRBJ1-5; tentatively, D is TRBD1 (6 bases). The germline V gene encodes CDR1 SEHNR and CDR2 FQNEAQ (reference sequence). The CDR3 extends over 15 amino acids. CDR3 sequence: CANSLVSAGVEPQHF. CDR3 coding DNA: TGTGCCAACAGCTTAGTCTCGGCAGGGGTTGAGCCCCAGCATTTT.

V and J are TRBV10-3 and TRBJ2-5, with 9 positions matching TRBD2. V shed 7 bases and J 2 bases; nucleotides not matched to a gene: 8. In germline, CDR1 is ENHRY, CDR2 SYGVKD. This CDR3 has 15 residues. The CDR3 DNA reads TGTGCCATCAAATCTCTGCTAGCGGGGCAAGAGACCCAGTACTTC. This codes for CAIKSLLAGQETQYF.

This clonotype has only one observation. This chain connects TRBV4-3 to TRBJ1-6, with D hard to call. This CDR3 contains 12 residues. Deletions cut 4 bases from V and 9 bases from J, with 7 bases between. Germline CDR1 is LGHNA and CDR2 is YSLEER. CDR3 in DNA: TGCGCCAGCAGCCGCAATGGTTCACCCCTCCACTTT. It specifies CASSRNGSPLHF.

The CDR3 bases are TGTGCCAGCACATCGTGGGATGGCTACACCTTC. This codes for CASTSWDGYTF. V is TRBV2 and J is TRBJ1-2; unclear D gene. The CDR3 is made up of 11 amino acids. The V gene lost 7 bases and the J gene lost 6 bases, with 9 bases spanning the gap. Germline V gene lookup returns CDR1 SNHLY and CDR2 FYNNEI.

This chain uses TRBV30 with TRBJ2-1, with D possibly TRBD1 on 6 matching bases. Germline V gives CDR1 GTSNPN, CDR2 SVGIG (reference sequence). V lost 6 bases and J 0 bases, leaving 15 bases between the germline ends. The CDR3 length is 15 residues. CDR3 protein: CACLVQGNSYNEQFF. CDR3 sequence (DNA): TGTGCCTGTCTTGTACAGGGAAACTCCTACAATGAGCAGTTCTTC.

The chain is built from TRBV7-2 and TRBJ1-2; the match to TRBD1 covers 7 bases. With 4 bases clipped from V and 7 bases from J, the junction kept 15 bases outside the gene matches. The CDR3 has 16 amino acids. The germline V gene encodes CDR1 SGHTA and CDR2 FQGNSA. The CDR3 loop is CASSSMGGTVFCGYTF. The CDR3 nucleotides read TGTGCCAGCAGCTCGATGGGGGGGACAGTTTTTTGTGGCTACACCTTC.